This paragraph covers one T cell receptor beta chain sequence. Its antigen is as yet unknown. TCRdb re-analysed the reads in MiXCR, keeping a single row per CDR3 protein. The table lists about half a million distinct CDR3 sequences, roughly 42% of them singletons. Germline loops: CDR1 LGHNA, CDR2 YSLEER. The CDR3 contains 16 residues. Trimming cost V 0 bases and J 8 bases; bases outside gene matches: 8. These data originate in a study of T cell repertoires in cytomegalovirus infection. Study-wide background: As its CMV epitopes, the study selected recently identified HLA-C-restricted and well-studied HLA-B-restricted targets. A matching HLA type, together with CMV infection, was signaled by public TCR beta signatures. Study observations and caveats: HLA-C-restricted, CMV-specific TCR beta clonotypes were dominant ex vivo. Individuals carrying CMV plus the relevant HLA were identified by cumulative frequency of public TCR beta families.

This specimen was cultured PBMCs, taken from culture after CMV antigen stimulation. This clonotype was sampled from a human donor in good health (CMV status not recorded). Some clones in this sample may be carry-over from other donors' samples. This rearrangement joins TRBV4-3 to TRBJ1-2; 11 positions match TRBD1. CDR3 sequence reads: CASSQDPGQGAIGYTF. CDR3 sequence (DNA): TGCGCCAGCAGCCAAGATCCCGGACAGGGGGCAATCGGCTACACCTTC.